The TCR beta chain under discussion was sequenced for a study of blood T cell repertoires in COVID-19. The wider study: Italy, Spain and the United States were the sources of the convalescent and acute COVID-19 samples. PBMCs, B-cell-depleted T cells, or T cells were the source of the cDNA or gDNA that made up the material.

Seattle patient enrollment occurred during active infection, with longitudinal follow-up thereafter. This clone was counted only a few times. In the authors' workflow: Reference gene primer amplification in the assay estimated nucleated cell counts. The method was immunoSEQ multiplex PCR; TCRdb's version includes in-frame clones alone and lacks a portion of them. The DNA gave D and trimming, while V, J and clone size come from that table. Here the sample spans some 190,000 clones, about 83% being singletons. Germline loops: CDR1 MNHEY, CDR2 SVGAGI. CDR3 size: 14 residues. V trimming: 8 bases; J trimming: 2 bases; junction bases outside the gene matches: 9.

This chain connects TRBV6-5 to TRBJ2-7, with 7 positions matching TRBD1. The sequenced material came from peripheral blood. The source of this sequence is a person in their 70s with COVID-19, enrolled during active disease. The DNA for the CDR3 is TGTGCCAGCCGCGACAGGGTGGTTCCCTACGAGCAGTACTTC. It codes for CASRDRVVPYEQYF.